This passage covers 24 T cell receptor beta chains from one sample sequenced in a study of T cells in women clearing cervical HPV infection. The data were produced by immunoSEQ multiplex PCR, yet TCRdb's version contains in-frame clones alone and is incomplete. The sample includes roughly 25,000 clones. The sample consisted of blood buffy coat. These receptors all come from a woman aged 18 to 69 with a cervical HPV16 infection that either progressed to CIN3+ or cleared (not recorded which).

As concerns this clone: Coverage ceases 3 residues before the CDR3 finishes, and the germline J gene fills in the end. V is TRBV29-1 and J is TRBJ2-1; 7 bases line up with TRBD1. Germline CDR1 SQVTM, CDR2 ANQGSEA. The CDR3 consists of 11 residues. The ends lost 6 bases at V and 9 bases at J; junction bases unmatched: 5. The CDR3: CSVTGLGEQFF. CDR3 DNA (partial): TGCAGCGTGACAGGGTTGGGTGAG.

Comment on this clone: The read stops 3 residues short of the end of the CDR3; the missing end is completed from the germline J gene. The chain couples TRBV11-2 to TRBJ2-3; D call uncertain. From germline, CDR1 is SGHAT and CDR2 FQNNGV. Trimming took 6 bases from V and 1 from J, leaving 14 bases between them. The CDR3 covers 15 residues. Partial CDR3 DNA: TGTGCCAGCAGGCTGCTGCGGTCCCGCACAGATACG. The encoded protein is CASRLLRSRTDT. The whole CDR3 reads CASRLLRSRTDTQYF.

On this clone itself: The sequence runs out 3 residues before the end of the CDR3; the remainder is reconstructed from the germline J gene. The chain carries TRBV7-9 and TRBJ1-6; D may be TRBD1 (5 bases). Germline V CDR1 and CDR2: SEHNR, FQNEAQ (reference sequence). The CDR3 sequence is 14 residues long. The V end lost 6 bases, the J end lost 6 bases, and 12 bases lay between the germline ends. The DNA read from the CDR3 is TGTGCCAGCAGTTATGGACAATTTAATTCACCC. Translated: CASSYGQFNSP. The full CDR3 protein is CASSYGQFNSPLHF.

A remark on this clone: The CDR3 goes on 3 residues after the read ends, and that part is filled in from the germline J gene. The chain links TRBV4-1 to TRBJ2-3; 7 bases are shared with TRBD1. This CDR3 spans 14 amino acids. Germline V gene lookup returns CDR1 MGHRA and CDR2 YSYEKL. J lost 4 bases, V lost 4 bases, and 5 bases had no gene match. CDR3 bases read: TGCGCCAGCAGCCCCGGACAGGTGTCAGATACG. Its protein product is CASSPGQVSDT. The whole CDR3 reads CASSPGQVSDTQYF.

The CDR3 spells CASSLDVIGGPNEKLFF. The CDR3 DNA, read in part, is TGCGCCAGCAGCTTGGATGTCATCGGGGGGCCTAATGAAAAA. V usage is TRBV5-1 and J usage is TRBJ1-4, with D possibly TRBD1 on 6 matching bases. The read stops 3 residues short of the end of the CDR3; the missing end is completed from the germline J gene. V was clipped by 0 bases and J by 3 bases, with 15 bases between them. CDR1 SGHRS and CDR2 YFSETQ come from the germline V gene. This CDR3 region has 17 residues.

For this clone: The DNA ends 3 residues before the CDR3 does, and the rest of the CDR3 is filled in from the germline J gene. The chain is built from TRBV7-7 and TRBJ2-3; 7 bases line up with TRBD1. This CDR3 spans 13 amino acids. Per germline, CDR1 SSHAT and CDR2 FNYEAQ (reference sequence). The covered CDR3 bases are TGTGCCAGCAGCCCCGACAGGGATCAGCCG. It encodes CASSPDRDQP. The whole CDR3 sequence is CASSPDRDQPQYF.

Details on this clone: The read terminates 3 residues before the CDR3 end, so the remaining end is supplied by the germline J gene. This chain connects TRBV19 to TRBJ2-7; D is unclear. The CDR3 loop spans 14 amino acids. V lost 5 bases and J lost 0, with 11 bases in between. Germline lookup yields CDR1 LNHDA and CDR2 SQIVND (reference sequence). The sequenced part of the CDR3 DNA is TGTGCCAGTAGTGTGCGCAGGAGCTCCTACGAG. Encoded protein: CASSVRRSSYE. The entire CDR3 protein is CASSVRRSSYEQYF.

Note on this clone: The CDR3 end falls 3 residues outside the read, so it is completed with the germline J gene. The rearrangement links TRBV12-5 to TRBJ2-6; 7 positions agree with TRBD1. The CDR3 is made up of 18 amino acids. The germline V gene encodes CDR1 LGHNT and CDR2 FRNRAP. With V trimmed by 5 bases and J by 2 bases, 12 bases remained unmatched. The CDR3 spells CASGRATGAGTGANVLTF. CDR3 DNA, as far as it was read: TGTGCTAGTGGTAGAGCCACAGGGGCTGGAACTGGGGCCAACGTC. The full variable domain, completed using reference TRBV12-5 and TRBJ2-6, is DARVTQTPRHKVTEMGQEVTMRCQPILGHNTVFWYRQTMMQGLELLAYFRNRAPLDDSGMPKDRFSAEMPDATLATLKIQPSEPRDSAVYFCASGRATGAGTGANVLTFGAGSRLTVL.

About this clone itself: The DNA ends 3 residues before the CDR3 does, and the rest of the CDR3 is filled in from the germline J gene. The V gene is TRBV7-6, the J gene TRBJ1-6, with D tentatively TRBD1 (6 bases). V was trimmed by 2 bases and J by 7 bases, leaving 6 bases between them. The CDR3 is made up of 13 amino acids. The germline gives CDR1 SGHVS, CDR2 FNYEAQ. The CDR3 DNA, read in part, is TGTGCCAGCAGCTTACAGGGGAATTCACCC. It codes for CASSLQGNSP. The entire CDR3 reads CASSLQGNSPLHF. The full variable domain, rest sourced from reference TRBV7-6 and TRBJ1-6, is GAGVSQSPRYKVTKRGQDVALRCDPISGHVSLYWYRQALGQGPEFLTYFNYEAQQDKSGLPNDRFSAERPEGSISTLTIQRTEQRDSAMYRCASSLQGNSPLHFGNGTRLTVT.

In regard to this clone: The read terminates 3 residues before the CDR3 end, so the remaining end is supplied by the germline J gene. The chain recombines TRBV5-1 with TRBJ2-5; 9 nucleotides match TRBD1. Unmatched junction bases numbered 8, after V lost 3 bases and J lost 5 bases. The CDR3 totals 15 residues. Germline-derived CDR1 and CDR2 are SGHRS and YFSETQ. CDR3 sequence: CASSSGQGRWETQYF. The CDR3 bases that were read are TGCGCCAGCAGCTCGGGACAGGGCCGGTGGGAGACC.

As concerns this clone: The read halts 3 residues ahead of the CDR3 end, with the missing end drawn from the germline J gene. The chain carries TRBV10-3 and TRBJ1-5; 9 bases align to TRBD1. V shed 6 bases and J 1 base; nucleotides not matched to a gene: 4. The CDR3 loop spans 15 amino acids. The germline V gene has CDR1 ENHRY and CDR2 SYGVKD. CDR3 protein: CAISTDRGSNQPQHF. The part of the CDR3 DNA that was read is TGTGCCATCAGCACGGACAGGGGAAGCAATCAGCCC.

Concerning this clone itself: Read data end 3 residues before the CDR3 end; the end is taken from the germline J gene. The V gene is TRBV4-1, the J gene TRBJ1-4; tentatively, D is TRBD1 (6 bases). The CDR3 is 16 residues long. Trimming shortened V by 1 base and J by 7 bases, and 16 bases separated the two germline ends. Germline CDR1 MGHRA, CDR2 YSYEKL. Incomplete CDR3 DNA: TGCGCCAGCAGCCAAGTACCGGGCCAAGGGGGTGAAAAA. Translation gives CASSQVPGQGGEK. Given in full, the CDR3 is CASSQVPGQGGEKLFF.

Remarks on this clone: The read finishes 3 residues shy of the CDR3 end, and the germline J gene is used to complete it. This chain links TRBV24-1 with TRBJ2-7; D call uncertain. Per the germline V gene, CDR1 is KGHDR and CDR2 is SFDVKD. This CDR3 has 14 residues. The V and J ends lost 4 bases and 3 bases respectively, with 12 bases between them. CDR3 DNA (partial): TGTGCCACCAGTGACACTGGTAGTGACTACGAG. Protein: CATSDTGSDYE. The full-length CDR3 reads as CATSDTGSDYEQYF.

CDR3 protein: CASSQGQGLYNDYTF. The CDR3 bases that were read are TGTGCCAGCAGCCAGGGACAGGGCCTCTACAATGAC. V is TRBV7-9 and J is TRBJ1-2, with TRBD1 identical over 9 bases. The sequenced fragment ends 3 residues before the CDR3 boundary, so the rest is inferred from the germline J gene. Germline V lookup: CDR1 SEHNR, CDR2 FQNEAQ (reference sequence). This CDR3 has 15 amino acids.

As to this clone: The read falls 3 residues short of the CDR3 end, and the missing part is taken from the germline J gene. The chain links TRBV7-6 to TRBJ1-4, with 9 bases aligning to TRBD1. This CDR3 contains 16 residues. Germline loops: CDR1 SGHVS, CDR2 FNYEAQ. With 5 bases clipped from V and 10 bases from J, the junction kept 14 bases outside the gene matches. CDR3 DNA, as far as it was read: TGTGCCAGCAGCCCGAAGGGGGACAGGGATACTGCAAAA. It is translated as CASSPKGDRDTAK. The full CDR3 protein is CASSPKGDRDTAKLFF.

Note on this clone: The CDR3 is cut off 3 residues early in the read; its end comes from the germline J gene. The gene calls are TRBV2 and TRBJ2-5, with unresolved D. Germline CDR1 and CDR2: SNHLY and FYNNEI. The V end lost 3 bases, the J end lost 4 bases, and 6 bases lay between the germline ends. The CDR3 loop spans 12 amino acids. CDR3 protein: CASSDDRETQYF. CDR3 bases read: TGTGCCAGCAGTGATGATAGAGAGACC.

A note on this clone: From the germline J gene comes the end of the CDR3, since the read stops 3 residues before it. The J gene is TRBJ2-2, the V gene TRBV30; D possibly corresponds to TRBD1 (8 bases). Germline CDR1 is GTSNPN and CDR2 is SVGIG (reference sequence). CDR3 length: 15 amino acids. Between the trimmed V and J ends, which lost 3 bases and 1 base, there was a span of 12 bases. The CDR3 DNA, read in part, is TGTGCCTGGAGGCGGGGGACAGGGAACACCGGGGAG. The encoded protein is CAWRRGTGNTGE. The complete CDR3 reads CAWRRGTGNTGELFF. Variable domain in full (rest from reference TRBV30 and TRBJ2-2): SQTIHQWPATLVQPVGSPLSLECTVEGTSNPNLYWYRQAAGRGLQLLFYSVGIGQISSEVPQNLSASRPQDRQFILSSKKLLLSDSGFYLCAWRRGTGNTGELFFGEGSRLTVL.

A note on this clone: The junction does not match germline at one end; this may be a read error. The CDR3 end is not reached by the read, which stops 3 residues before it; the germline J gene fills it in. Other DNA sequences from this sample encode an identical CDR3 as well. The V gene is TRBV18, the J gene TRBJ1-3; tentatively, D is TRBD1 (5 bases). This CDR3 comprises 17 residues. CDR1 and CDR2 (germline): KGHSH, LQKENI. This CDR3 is CASSPSRGSLTGNTIYF. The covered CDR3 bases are TGTGCCAGCTCACCCTCTCGGGGGTCCCTAACTGGAAACACT.

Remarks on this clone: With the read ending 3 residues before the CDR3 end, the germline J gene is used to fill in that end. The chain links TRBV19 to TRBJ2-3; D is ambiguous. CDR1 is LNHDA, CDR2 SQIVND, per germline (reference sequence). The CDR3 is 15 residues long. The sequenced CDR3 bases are TGTGCCAGTAGTATATACAGTACCCGTAATCAGCCG. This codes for CASSIYSTRNQP. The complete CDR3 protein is CASSIYSTRNQPQYF.

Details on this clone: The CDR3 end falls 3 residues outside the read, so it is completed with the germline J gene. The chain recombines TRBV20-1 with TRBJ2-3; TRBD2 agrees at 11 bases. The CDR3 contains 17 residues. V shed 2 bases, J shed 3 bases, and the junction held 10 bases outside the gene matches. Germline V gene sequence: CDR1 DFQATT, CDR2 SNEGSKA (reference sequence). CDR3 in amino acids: CSARSGQTSGSTDTQYF. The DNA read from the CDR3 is TGCAGTGCTAGATCAGGGCAAACTAGCGGGAGTACAGATACG.

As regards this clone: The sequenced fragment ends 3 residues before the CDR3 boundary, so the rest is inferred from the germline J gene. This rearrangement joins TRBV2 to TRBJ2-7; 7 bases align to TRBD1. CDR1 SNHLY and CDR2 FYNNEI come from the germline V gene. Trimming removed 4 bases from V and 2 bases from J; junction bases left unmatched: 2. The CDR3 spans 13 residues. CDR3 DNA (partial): TGTGCCAGCAGTGGGGACAGAACCTACGAG. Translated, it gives CASSGDRTYE. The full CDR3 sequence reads CASSGDRTYEQYF.

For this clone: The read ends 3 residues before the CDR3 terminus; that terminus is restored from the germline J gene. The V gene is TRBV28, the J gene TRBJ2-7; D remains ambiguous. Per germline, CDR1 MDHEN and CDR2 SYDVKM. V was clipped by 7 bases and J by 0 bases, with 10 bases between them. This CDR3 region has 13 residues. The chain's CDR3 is CASMLSPSYEQYF. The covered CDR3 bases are TGTGCCAGCATGCTCAGTCCCTCCTACGAG.

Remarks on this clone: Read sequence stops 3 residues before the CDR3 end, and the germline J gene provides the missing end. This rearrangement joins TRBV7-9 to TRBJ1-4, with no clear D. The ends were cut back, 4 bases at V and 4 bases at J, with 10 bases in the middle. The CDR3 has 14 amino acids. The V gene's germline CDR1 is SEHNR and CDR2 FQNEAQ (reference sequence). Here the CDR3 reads CASSSGKYNEKLFF. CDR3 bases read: TGTGCCAGCAGCTCGGGGAAGTATAATGAAAAA.

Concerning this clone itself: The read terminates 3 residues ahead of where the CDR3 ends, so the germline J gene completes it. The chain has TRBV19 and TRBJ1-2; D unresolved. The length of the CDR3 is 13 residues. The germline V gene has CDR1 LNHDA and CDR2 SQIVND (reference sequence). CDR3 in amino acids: CASSLLETSPYTF. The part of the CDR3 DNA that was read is TGTGCCAGTAGTTTACTGGAGACAAGCCCC.